This T cell receptor (beta chain) was sequenced for a study of blood T cell repertoires in COVID-19. In the source study's methods: From reference gene primer amplification, estimates of nucleated cell counts were derived. TCRdb's table, derived via immunoSEQ multiplex PCR, lists solely in-frame clones and lacks some. V and J calls and clone size follow that table, whereas D and trimming were derived from the DNA. The sample consists of about 53,000 clones, 81% of them appearing once. V lost 0 bases and J lost 3, with 12 bases in between. Germline values: CDR1 LNHNV, CDR2 YYDKDF (reference sequence). The CDR3 spans 15 residues. Seattle's enrolled individuals joined amid active infection and were then monitored longitudinally.

Material for sequencing was peripheral blood. The receptor's source is a woman aged 80 or over with COVID-19, enrolled during active disease. The rearrangement uses TRBV15 and TRBJ2-7; perhaps TRBD2 as D (6 bases). For the CDR3, the DNA is TGTGCCACCAGCAGAGATTTGGAGGGCAGCTACGAGCAGTACTTC. Its translation: CATSRDLEGSYEQYF.